The 3 T cell receptor beta chains reported below all come from one sample, sequenced in a study of regulatory T cells in long-lasting Graves disease listed by TCRdb under 2021. Library generation was performed with multiplex PCR. Sequencing instrument: Illumina HiSeq 4000. TCR beta libraries were built with iRepertoire HTBI primers and Arm-PCR amplification of CDR3 regions. TCRdb took the public reads, trimmed them with fastp at Q25, ran MiXCR for clone calling and kept in-frame beta chains. Each CDR3 protein gets just one entry, which takes the most common genes and DNA from the rows behind it. The sample table holds 620,000 or so distinct CDR3 sequences, of which roughly 15% were seen once. The top ten hold 15% to 20% of the sample. Read against the paper, the sample's time point label means: newly diagnosed GD, antithyroid drugs for less than 3 months. RNA was extracted from PBMCs in TRIzol for both TCR sequencing and RNA sequencing.

The same data also went into a second study, on T cells in Graves' hyperthyroidism and ophthalmopathy.

The starting material was peripheral blood mononuclear cells (PBMCs), obtained at new diagnosis, from a patient treated with antithyroid drugs. Receptors originate from a woman aged 30 to 39 with Graves disease. Donor details come from another sample of the same person, matched by shared clones.

Only a few counts were recorded for this clonotype. The J gene is TRBJ2-7, the V gene TRBV20-1; TRBD2 matches at 7 bases. The CDR3 contains 16 residues. The germline gives CDR1 DFQATT, CDR2 SNEGSKA (reference sequence). Losses at the gene ends were 0 bases for V and 2 bases for J; bases not matched to a gene: 10. The CDR3 is CSARDPAGSGTYEQYF. The CDR3 DNA is TGCAGTGCTAGAGATCCCGCGGGCAGCGGGACCTACGAGCAGTACTTC.

The genes are TRBV10-3 and TRBJ1-4; D ambiguous. The CDR3 contains 13 residues. Looked up from germline, CDR1 is ENHRY and CDR2 is SYGVKD. The ends were cut back, 6 bases at V and 7 bases at J, with 12 bases in the middle. The CDR3 reads CAIRKDGSEKLFF. In nucleotides, the CDR3 is TGTGCCATCAGGAAGGATGGAAGTGAAAAACTGTTTTTT.

This clonotype was seen at least ten times. The rearrangement links TRBV12-3 or TRBV12-4 to TRBJ2-7, with TRBD2 identical over 12 bases. The trim removed 6 bases at V and 0 bases at J, leaving 12 bases unmatched. The CDR3 spans 18 residues. CDR3 sequence (DNA): TGTGCCAGCAGACCAAGTCTAGCGGGAGGGCTCAGCTCCTACGAGCAGTACTTC. It specifies CASRPSLAGGLSSYEQYF.